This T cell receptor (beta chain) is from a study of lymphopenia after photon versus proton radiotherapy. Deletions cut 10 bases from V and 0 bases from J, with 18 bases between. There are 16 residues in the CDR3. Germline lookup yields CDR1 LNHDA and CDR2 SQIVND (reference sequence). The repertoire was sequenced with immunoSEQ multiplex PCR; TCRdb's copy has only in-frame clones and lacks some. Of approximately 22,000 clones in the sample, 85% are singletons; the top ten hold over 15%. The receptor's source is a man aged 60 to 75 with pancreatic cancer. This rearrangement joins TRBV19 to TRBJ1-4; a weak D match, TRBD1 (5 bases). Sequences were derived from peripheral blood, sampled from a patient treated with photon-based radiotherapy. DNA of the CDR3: TGTGCCAAAGAACGGGGCAGCCCGGCAACTAATGAAAAACTGTTTTTT. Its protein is CAKERGSPATNEKLFF.